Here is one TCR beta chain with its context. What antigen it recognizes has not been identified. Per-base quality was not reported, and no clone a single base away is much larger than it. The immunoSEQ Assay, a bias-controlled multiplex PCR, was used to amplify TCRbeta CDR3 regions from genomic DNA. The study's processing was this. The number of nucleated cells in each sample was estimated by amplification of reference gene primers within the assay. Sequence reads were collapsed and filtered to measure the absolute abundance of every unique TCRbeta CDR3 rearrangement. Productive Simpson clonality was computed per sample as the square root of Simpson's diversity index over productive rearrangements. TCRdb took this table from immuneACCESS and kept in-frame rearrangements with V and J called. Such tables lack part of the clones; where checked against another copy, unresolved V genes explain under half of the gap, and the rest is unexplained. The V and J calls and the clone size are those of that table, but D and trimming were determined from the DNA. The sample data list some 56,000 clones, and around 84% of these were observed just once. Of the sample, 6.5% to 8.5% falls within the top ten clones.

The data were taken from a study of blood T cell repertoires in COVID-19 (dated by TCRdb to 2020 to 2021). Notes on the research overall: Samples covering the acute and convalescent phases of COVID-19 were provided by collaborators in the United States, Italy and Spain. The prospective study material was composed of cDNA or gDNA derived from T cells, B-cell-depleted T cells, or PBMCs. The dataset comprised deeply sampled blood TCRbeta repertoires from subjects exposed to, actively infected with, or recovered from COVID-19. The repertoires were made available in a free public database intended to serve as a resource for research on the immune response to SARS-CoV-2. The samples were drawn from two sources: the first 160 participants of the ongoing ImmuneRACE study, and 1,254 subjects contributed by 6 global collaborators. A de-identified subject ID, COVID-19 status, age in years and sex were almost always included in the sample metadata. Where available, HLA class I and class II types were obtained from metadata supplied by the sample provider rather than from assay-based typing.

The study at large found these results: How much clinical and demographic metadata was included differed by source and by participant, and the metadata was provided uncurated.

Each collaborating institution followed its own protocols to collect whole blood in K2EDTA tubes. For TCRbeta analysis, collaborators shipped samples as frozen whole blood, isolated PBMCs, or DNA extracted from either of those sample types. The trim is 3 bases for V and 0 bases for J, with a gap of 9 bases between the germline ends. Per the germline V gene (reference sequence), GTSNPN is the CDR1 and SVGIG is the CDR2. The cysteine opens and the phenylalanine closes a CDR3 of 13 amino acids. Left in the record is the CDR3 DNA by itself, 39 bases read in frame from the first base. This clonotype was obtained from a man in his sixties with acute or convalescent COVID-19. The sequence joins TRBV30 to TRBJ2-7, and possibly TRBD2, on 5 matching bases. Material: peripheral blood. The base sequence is TGTGCCTGGAGGGACTGGAGCTCCTACGAGCAGTACTTC. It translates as CAWRDWSSYEQYF.